Presented here are 23 T cell receptor beta chains from one specimen sequenced in a study of cytomegalovirus exposure and HLA in healthy donors. Researchers ran the PCR with 60 Vbeta and 13 Jbeta primers. Assay: immunoSEQ multiplex PCR; the TCRdb copy retains only in-frame clones and omits some. The sample shows about 84,000 clones, roughly 78% of them seen only once. Material: PBMCs. The receptors were sampled from a male donor in good health and CMV-seropositive.

This chain connects TRBV15 to TRBJ1-2; TRBD1 might be the D (5 bases). Trimming took off 0 bases at V and 2 bases at J, with 13 bases between the two ends. The germline CDR1 and CDR2 sequences are LNHNV and YYDKDF (reference sequence). This CDR3 is 16 amino acids long. This CDR3 reads CATSRDLGDSNYGYTF. CDR3 bases: TGTGCCACCAGCAGAGATTTGGGGGACTCCAACTATGGCTACACCTTC.

This clone was observed a handful of times. The chain has TRBV6-4 and TRBJ2-3; tentatively, D is TRBD2 (6 bases). The CDR3 runs to 15 residues. Germline CDR1 MRHNA, CDR2 SNTAGT. Between the trimmed V and J ends, which lost 6 bases and 0 bases, there was a span of 13 bases. CDR3 region: CASSPGTASTDTQYF. CDR3 bases: TGTGCCAGCAGCCCCGGGACTGCTAGCACAGATACGCAGTATTTT.

This chain links TRBV9 with TRBJ2-1; TRBD2 matches at 13 bases. Germline CDR1 reads SGDLS; CDR2 reads YYNGEE. Germline trimming cut 4 bases from V and 7 bases from J; bases unmatched to any gene: 8. The CDR3 contains 16 residues. The CDR3 protein is CASSSQGLAGYNEQFF. The CDR3 region has the DNA TGTGCCAGCAGCTCCCAGGGACTAGCGGGATATAATGAGCAGTTCTTC.

The chain uses TRBV5-1 and TRBJ2-2; D unresolved. Trimming stripped 4 bases from V and 0 bases from J, with 13 bases between. Germline CDR1 reads SGHRS; CDR2 reads YFSETQ. CDR3 length: 16 amino acids. CDR3 amino acids: CASSRGGTSNTGELFF. CDR3 coding DNA: TGCGCCAGCAGCCGAGGTGGCACATCGAACACCGGGGAGCTGTTTTTT.

The chain recombines TRBV1 with TRBJ2-1; the table's D gene call, TRBD2, was not cross checked with the DNA. TRBV1 is shown as a pseudogene. The CDR3 is made up of 13 amino acids. CDR3 coding DNA: TGCACCAGCGTACGGGAGAACCACAATGAGCAGTTCTTC. It codes for CTSVRENHNEQFF.

The chain is built from TRBV21-1 and TRBJ2-2; the D segment call TRBD1 is taken from the table without a DNA check. TRBV21-1 is assigned pseudogene status. The CDR3 sequence is 16 residues long. CDR3 sequence reads: CASSKGATGRTGELFF. As DNA, the CDR3 is TGTGCCAGCAGCAAGGGGGCTACAGGGCGTACCGGGGAGCTGTTTTTT.

The chain is built from TRBV5-4 and TRBJ2-7; D may be TRBD1 (6 bases). V dropped 0 bases and J dropped 2 bases, with 12 bases sitting between them. CDR3 size: 15 residues. Per the germline V gene, CDR1 is SGHNT and CDR2 is YYREEE (reference sequence). The CDR3 is CASSLGGPDTYEQYF. CDR3 nucleotides: TGTGCCAGCAGCTTGGGGGGGCCTGACACCTACGAGCAGTACTTC.

This clone occurred once. The chain has TRBV2 and TRBJ2-1; TRBD2 matches at 12 bases. Germline V CDR1 and CDR2: SNHLY, FYNNEI. The J segment lost 9 bases and the V segment lost 10 bases, leaving 10 bases of the junction unmatched. This CDR3 spans 14 amino acids. The CDR3 here is CATAQTSGSREQFF. CDR3 coding DNA: TGTGCCACCGCACAGACTAGCGGGAGTCGTGAGCAGTTCTTC.

The chain's CDR3 is CASSLAQNYGYTF. Here the CDR3 DNA reads TGCGCCAGCAGCTTGGCTCAGAACTATGGCTACACCTTC. The chain couples TRBV5-1 to TRBJ1-2, with D uncertain. V lost 0 bases to trimming and J lost 2 bases, with 5 bases between them. Per germline, CDR1 SGHRS and CDR2 YFSETQ. The CDR3 has 13 residues.

This clone has just a few counts. This chain connects TRBV6-4 to TRBJ2-2; D not certain. The V and J ends lost 2 bases and 7 bases respectively, with 8 bases between them. CDR3 length: 13 residues. Germline loops: CDR1 MRHNA, CDR2 SNTAGT. The CDR3, as DNA: TGTGCCAGCAGTGACGGCTCTGTCGGGGAGCTGTTTTTT. Its protein product is CASSDGSVGELFF.

V gene TRBV7-9 combines with J gene TRBJ2-7, with TRBD1 identical over 7 bases. CDR1 is SEHNR, CDR2 FQNEAQ, per germline (reference sequence). The CDR3 is made up of 13 amino acids. Trimming cost V 0 bases and J 8 bases; bases outside gene matches: 4. CDR3 nucleotides: TGTGCCAGCAGCTTAGCGGGGACAGACAAGCAGTACTTC. This sequence encodes CASSLAGTDKQYF. Full variable domain (missing parts from reference TRBV7-9 and TRBJ2-7): DTGVSQNPRHKITKRGQNVTFRCDPISEHNRLYWYRQTLGQGPEFLTYFQNEAQLEKSRLLSDRFSAERPKGSFSTLEIQRTEQGDSAMYLCASSLAGTDKQYFGPGTRLTVT.

The V call is TRBV2, the J call TRBJ1-4; tentative D call: TRBD1 (6 bases). Germline values: CDR1 SNHLY, CDR2 FYNNEI. Deletions cut 9 bases from V and 7 bases from J, with 21 bases between. CDR3 size: 15 residues. The CDR3 region is CASTLPQGSLEKLFF. CDR3 DNA: TGTGCCAGTACTTTGCCTCAGGGGAGTCTTGAAAAACTGTTTTTT.

The J gene is TRBJ2-4, the V gene TRBV7-2, with D maybe TRBD2 (6 bases). CDR1 and CDR2 from the germline V gene are SGHTA and FQGNSA. V lost 4 bases and J lost 12, with 10 bases in between. There are 11 residues in the CDR3. CDR3 DNA: TGTGCCAGCAGCTCGGGACTCCATCAGTACTTC. It yields the protein CASSSGLHQYF.

The chain joins TRBV7-9 to TRBJ1-4, with 10 bases matching TRBD1. CDR3 length: 18 residues. With V trimmed by 0 bases and J by 0 bases, 4 bases remained unmatched. From germline, CDR1 is SEHNR and CDR2 FQNEAQ (reference sequence). The CDR3 DNA reads as TGTGCCAGCAGCTTAGCGACAGGGGGCGGATCAACTAATGAAAAACTGTTTTTT. It encodes CASSLATGGGSTNEKLFF.

CDR3 amino acids: CASSLVAGGPPREQYF. The CDR3 DNA sequence: TGTGCCAGCAGCTTAGTTGCAGGGGGACCGCCGCGGGAGCAGTACTTC. This chain uses TRBV11-2 with TRBJ2-7, with 7 bases that match TRBD1. There are 16 residues in the CDR3. The V and J ends lost 1 base and 7 bases, in that order; junction bases with no gene match: 13. The germline V gene encodes CDR1 SGHAT and CDR2 FQNNGV.

This clone is categorized as medium-sized. This chain uses TRBV6-5 with TRBJ1-1; D is ambiguous. This CDR3 contains 13 residues. V was shortened by 0 bases and J by 4 bases, with 6 bases between the two germline ends. Germline-derived CDR1 and CDR2 are MNHEY and SVGAGI. CDR3 region: CASSYSEVTEAFF. Here the CDR3 DNA reads TGTGCCAGCAGTTACTCCGAGGTCACTGAAGCTTTCTTT.

This clone was observed a handful of times. The J gene is TRBJ2-7, the V gene TRBV14, with TRBD2 identical over 12 bases. Losses at the gene ends were 1 base for V and 3 bases for J; bases not matched to a gene: 1. Germline V lookup: CDR1 SGHDN, CDR2 FVKESK. The CDR3 has 15 amino acids. For the CDR3, the DNA is TGTGCCAGCAGCCAAGGACTAGCGGGGGTCTACGAGCAGTACTTC. Translation: CASSQGLAGVYEQYF.

This chain links TRBV1 with TRBJ2-7; the table's D call TRBD1 went unverified against the DNA. TRBV1 is a pseudogene locus. CDR3 size: 12 residues. DNA of the CDR3: TGCGCCAGCACCAGGGGTTACTACGAGCAGTACTTC. Protein: CASTRGYYEQYF.

The rearrangement uses TRBV7-9 and TRBJ1-2; tentatively, D is TRBD1 (6 bases). The CDR3 totals 13 residues. The germline V gene encodes CDR1 SEHNR and CDR2 FQNEAQ (reference sequence). Deletions cut 5 bases from V and 6 bases from J, with 13 bases between. The CDR3 region is CASSGHRVDGYTF. CDR3 in DNA: TGTGCCAGCAGCGGTCACAGGGTCGATGGCTACACCTTC.

There are a few counts of this clone. V and J are TRBV5-6 and TRBJ2-6, with a tentative D call TRBD2 (7 bases). The germline V gene has CDR1 SGHDT and CDR2 YYEEEE. The CDR3 length is 16 residues. Between the trimmed V and J ends, which lost 6 bases and 2 bases, there was a span of 15 bases. DNA for the CDR3: TGTGCCAGCATCAAAAGGGGGGGACCTGGGGCCAACGTCCTGACTTTC. This translates into CASIKRGGPGANVLTF.

The chain uses TRBV2 and TRBJ2-1, with 7 bases fitting TRBD1. In germline, CDR1 is SNHLY, CDR2 FYNNEI. The CDR3 extends over 15 amino acids. J was trimmed by 2 bases and V by 6 bases; bases with no gene match: 7. In nucleotides, the CDR3 is TGTGCCAGCAGAGGGGGCCGAAATGCCTACAATGAGCAGTTCTTC. It translates to CASRGGRNAYNEQFF. Full variable domain (outside the CDR3, taken from reference TRBV2 and TRBJ2-1): EPEVTQTPSHQVTQMGQEVILRCVPISNHLYFYWYRQILGQKVEFLVSFYNNEISEKSEIFDDQFSVERPDGSNFTLKIRSTKLEDSAMYFCASRGGRNAYNEQFFGPGTRLTVL.

The rearrangement uses TRBV6-1 and TRBJ1-2; D perhaps matches TRBD1 (5 bases). Germline CDR1 and CDR2: MNHNS and SASEGT. CDR3 size: 13 residues. V was clipped by 8 bases and J by 7 bases, with 17 bases between them. DNA of the CDR3: TGTGCCAGCGGGGCGGCGCGGGGAGGTGGCTACACCTTC. Residues: CASGAARGGGYTF.

CDR3 in amino acids: CASSSLGPASYEQYF. In DNA, the CDR3 is TGTGCCAGCAGCTCCCTGGGGCCAGCCTCCTACGAGCAGTACTTC. The V and J genes are TRBV7-9 and TRBJ2-7; D is possibly TRBD1 (5 bases). Germline V gives CDR1 SEHNR, CDR2 FQNEAQ (reference sequence). V lost 4 bases and J 0 bases, leaving 13 bases between the germline ends. The CDR3 spans 15 residues.